These 29 T cell receptor beta chains share one sample of origin, sequenced in a study of shared clonotypes between healthy human individuals. The method was immunoSEQ multiplex PCR; TCRdb's version includes in-frame clones alone and lacks a portion of them. The repertoire holds roughly 1.4 million clones, with approximately 98.5% as singletons. The sample taken for sequencing was naive CD4+ T cells sorted from blood. Subset in this sample: CD45RA+ positively selected. These receptors were collected from a man under 40 in good health.

The J gene is TRBJ2-3, the V gene TRBV5-1; 8 positions agree with TRBD2. The germline gives CDR1 SGHRS, CDR2 YFSETQ. Trimming took 5 bases from V and 7 from J; bases not matched to a gene: 9. The CDR3 totals 14 residues. The CDR3 reads CASSPESGSYTQYF. DNA for the CDR3: TGCGCCAGCAGTCCCGAGAGCGGGAGTTATACGCAGTATTTT.

The CDR3 region is CASSLGQGITGELFF. CDR3 bases: TGTGCCAGCAGCTTAGGACAGGGGATTACCGGGGAGCTGTTTTTT. J is TRBJ2-2 and V is TRBV7-2; TRBD1 aligns across 8 bases. The germline V gene has CDR1 SGHTA and CDR2 FQGNSA. This CDR3 is built from 15 residues. The V and J ends lost 1 base and 5 bases, in that order; junction bases with no gene match: 3.

This chain links TRBV2 with TRBJ2-5, with 7 bases fitting TRBD2. CDR1 SNHLY and CDR2 FYNNEI come from the germline V gene. Germline trimming cut 4 bases from V and 2 bases from J; bases unmatched to any gene: 1. The CDR3 runs 13 residues. The CDR3 protein is CASSAGRQETQYF. The CDR3 coding sequence is TGTGCCAGCAGTGCCGGGAGGCAAGAGACCCAGTACTTC.

The chain recombines TRBV4-3 with TRBJ1-1; D is undetermined. The CDR3 length is 14 residues. CDR1 and CDR2 (germline): LGHNA, YSLEER. Trimming removed 0 bases at V and 1 base at J, with 6 bases between. The CDR3 spells CASSQDMRNTEAFF. The CDR3, as DNA: TGCGCCAGCAGCCAAGACATGCGGAACACTGAAGCTTTCTTT.

The chain uses TRBV9 and TRBJ2-1; 7 bases line up with TRBD2. The CDR3 runs to 15 residues. Germline trimming cut 0 bases from V and 7 bases from J; bases unmatched to any gene: 7. In germline, CDR1 is SGDLS, CDR2 YYNGEE. CDR3 sequence reads: CASSVGPGGVNEQFF. CDR3 in DNA: TGTGCCAGCAGCGTAGGGCCGGGGGGTGTAAATGAGCAGTTCTTC. Full variable domain (outside the CDR3, taken from reference TRBV9 and TRBJ2-1): DSGVTQTPKHLITATGQRVTLRCSPRSGDLSVYWYQQSLDQGLQFLIQYYNGEERAKGNILERFSAQQFPDLHSELNLSSLELGDSALYFCASSVGPGGVNEQFFGPGTRLTVL.

The gene calls are TRBV5-4 and TRBJ2-1; D possibly uses TRBD1 or TRBD2 (6 bases each). Between the trimmed V and J ends, which lost 4 bases and 7 bases, there was a span of 18 bases. The CDR3 contains 15 residues. Germline values: CDR1 SGHNT, CDR2 YYREEE (reference sequence). The CDR3 loop is CASSMEGGLGNEQFF. The CDR3 DNA reads TGTGCCAGCAGCATGGAGGGGGGCCTTGGGAATGAGCAGTTCTTC.

This chain uses TRBV27 with TRBJ1-3; D is uncertain. The V gene's germline CDR1 is MNHEY and CDR2 SMNVEV (reference sequence). V was shortened by 6 bases and J by 0 bases, with 3 bases between the two germline ends. This CDR3 spans 12 amino acids. This CDR3 is CASRSSGNTIYF. In DNA form, the CDR3 reads TGTGCCAGCAGAAGCTCTGGAAACACCATATATTTT.

This chain joins TRBV27 and TRBJ1-2; unclear D gene. V was trimmed by 0 bases and J by 4 bases, leaving 6 bases between them. The CDR3 sequence is 13 residues long. The germline V gene encodes CDR1 MNHEY and CDR2 SMNVEV (reference sequence). CDR3 loop: CASSLSGTYGYTF. CDR3 sequence (DNA): TGTGCCAGCAGTTTATCCGGAACCTATGGCTACACCTTC.

J is TRBJ2-7 and V is TRBV5-1, with 9 bases aligning to TRBD1. Germline V gives CDR1 SGHRS, CDR2 YFSETQ. J lost 3 bases, V lost 4 bases, and 8 bases had no gene match. This CDR3 comprises 15 residues. CDR3 protein: CASSQMSGQGYEQYF. Here the CDR3 DNA reads TGCGCCAGCAGCCAGATGTCGGGACAGGGCTACGAGCAGTACTTC.

The chain couples TRBV5-4 to TRBJ2-5; D is ambiguous. Per the germline V gene, CDR1 is SGHNT and CDR2 is YYREEE (reference sequence). V was cut by 4 bases and J by 3 bases, with 10 bases left in between. The CDR3 totals 13 residues. This CDR3 is CASSPAAKETQYF. The CDR3 nucleotides read TGTGCCAGCAGCCCCGCGGCAAAAGAGACCCAGTACTTC.

This clone was observed a single time. The identical CDR3 is also encoded by other nucleotide sequences in the sample. This chain joins TRBV5-1 and TRBJ2-1; 7 positions match TRBD1. Looked up from germline, CDR1 is SGHRS and CDR2 is YFSETQ. The V and J ends lost 4 bases and 4 bases, in that order; junction bases with no gene match: 5. CDR3 length: 14 residues. The CDR3 spells CASSPGTEYNEQFF. CDR3 bases: TGCGCCAGCAGCCCGGGGACAGAATACAATGAGCAGTTCTTC.

The J gene is TRBJ2-3, the V gene TRBV5-6; D gene unclear. CDR1 and CDR2 (germline): SGHDT, YYEEEE. V was shortened by 0 bases and J by 8 bases, with 10 bases between the two germline ends. The CDR3 is 13 amino acids. CDR3 loop: CASSLETSRTQYF. CDR3 bases: TGTGCCAGCAGCTTGGAGACCAGTCGTACGCAGTATTTT.

Only one count was recorded for this clone. The V and J genes are TRBV2 and TRBJ1-5; the match to TRBD1 covers 12 bases. CDR1 and CDR2 (germline): SNHLY, FYNNEI. Germline trimming cut 6 bases from V and 5 bases from J; bases unmatched to any gene: 11. The CDR3 runs 17 residues. The CDR3 spells CASRGTGGRGMDQPQHF. In DNA, the CDR3 is TGTGCCAGCAGAGGGACAGGGGGCCGGGGGATGGATCAGCCCCAGCATTTT. Together with reference TRBV2 and TRBJ1-5, the CDR3 gives the full variable domain: EPEVTQTPSHQVTQMGQEVILRCVPISNHLYFYWYRQILGQKVEFLVSFYNNEISEKSEIFDDQFSVERPDGSNFTLKIRSTKLEDSAMYFCASRGTGGRGMDQPQHFGDGTRLSIL.

About this clone itself: Mismatch with germline at one junction end may stem from a read error. V and J are TRBV11-2 and TRBJ2-1, with unresolved D. The CDR3 sequence is 14 residues long. CDR1 and CDR2 from the germline V gene are SGHAT and FQNNGV. The CDR3 loop reads CASSEAWLYDEQFF. The CDR3 nucleotides read TGTGCCAGCAGCGAAGCCTGGCTCTACGATGAGCAGTTCTTC.

The J gene is TRBJ1-3, the V gene TRBV5-1; D is unresolved. With 0 bases removed from V and 3 bases from J, the gap between germline ends came to 10 bases. Looked up from germline, CDR1 is SGHRS and CDR2 is YFSETQ. The CDR3 sequence is 15 residues long. DNA of the CDR3: TGCGCCAGCAGCTTGGAACACAGCAGTGGAAACACCATATATTTT. The encoded protein is CASSLEHSSGNTIYF.

The chain uses TRBV13 and TRBJ2-2; 9 positions match TRBD1. Losses at the gene ends were 7 bases for V and 7 bases for J; bases not matched to a gene: 7. Germline assignment: CDR1 PRHDT and CDR2 FYEKMQ (reference sequence). The CDR3 has 14 amino acids. In nucleotides, the CDR3 is TGTGCCAGCATCCTACAGGGGGCGGGCGGGGAGCTGTTTTTT. This encodes CASILQGAGGELFF.

V is TRBV6-6 and J is TRBJ2-3, with 8 bases that match TRBD1. The CDR3 runs 15 residues. Trimming removed 4 bases from V and 0 bases from J; junction bases left unmatched: 3. Germline loops: CDR1 MNHNY, CDR2 SVGAGI (reference sequence). The CDR3 DNA sequence: TGTGCCAGCAGTTGGGGGACAGGTAGCACAGATACGCAGTATTTT. It codes for CASSWGTGSTDTQYF.

This chain uses TRBV27 with TRBJ2-7, with D possibly being TRBD1 (6 bases). V lost 5 bases to trimming and J lost 1 base, with 12 bases between them. Germline V lookup: CDR1 MNHEY, CDR2 SMNVEV (reference sequence). The CDR3 runs 14 residues. Here the CDR3 reads CASSPWDTSYEQYF. The CDR3 region has the DNA TGTGCCAGCAGTCCTTGGGACACTTCCTACGAGCAGTACTTC.

The chain couples TRBV5-4 to TRBJ2-7; 7 bases fit TRBD1. This CDR3 has 15 amino acids. The V gene end was trimmed by 3 bases and the J gene end by 3 bases; junction bases not matched to a gene: 9. Germline V CDR1 and CDR2: SGHNT, YYREEE (reference sequence). DNA of the CDR3: TGTGCCAGCAGCTCACGGGACAGAGGAGACTACGAGCAGTACTTC. Translation: CASSSRDRGDYEQYF.

The genes are TRBV19 and TRBJ2-1; 7 bases are a match to TRBD2. Germline CDR1 reads LNHDA; CDR2 reads SQIVND (reference sequence). The CDR3 extends over 13 amino acids. The junction had 9 bases not matched to a gene; V was cut back by 8 bases and J by 8 bases. For the CDR3, the DNA is TGTGCCAGTGGCCGGGACTACGTTGATGAGCAGTTCTTC. Its protein is CASGRDYVDEQFF.

The V gene is TRBV28, the J gene TRBJ2-2, with D perhaps TRBD1 or TRBD2 (5 bases each). The length of the CDR3 is 16 residues. CDR1 and CDR2 (germline): MDHEN, SYDVKM. V lost 7 bases and J 0 bases, leaving 15 bases between the germline ends. CDR3 DNA sequence: TGTGCCAGCACCTACCCCCGGGGCGCGAACACCGGGGAGCTGTTTTTT. Its protein product is CASTYPRGANTGELFF.

The chain links TRBV9 to TRBJ2-1, with TRBD2 matching over 13 bases. J gave up 3 bases and V 3 bases, and 6 bases lay outside the gene matches. CDR1 SGDLS and CDR2 YYNGEE come from the germline V gene. This CDR3 has 17 residues. The CDR3: CASSGRTSGRRYNEQFF. The CDR3 DNA follows: TGTGCCAGCAGCGGTAGGACTAGCGGGAGACGCTACAATGAGCAGTTCTTC.

The sample holds one count of this clone. V usage is TRBV6-5 and J usage is TRBJ1-5; TRBD1 might be the D (6 bases). Trimming stripped 6 bases from V and 1 base from J, with 10 bases between. This CDR3 contains 14 residues. CDR1 and CDR2 from the germline V gene are MNHEY and SVGAGI. The CDR3 bases are TGTGCCAGCAGATTACAGGGAAGCAATCAGCCCCAGCATTTT. This codes for CASRLQGSNQPQHF.

V and J are TRBV5-1 and TRBJ2-1; 8 bases line up with TRBD2. Germline V gives CDR1 SGHRS, CDR2 YFSETQ. Losses at the gene ends were 2 bases for V and 5 bases for J; bases not matched to a gene: 9. This CDR3 comprises 16 residues. CDR3 nucleotide sequence: TGCGCCAGCAGCTTTCTTACGGGACTAGTCGACAATGAGCAGTTCTTC. It codes for CASSFLTGLVDNEQFF. Complete variable domain (other parts from reference TRBV5-1 and TRBJ2-1): KAGVTQTPRYLIKTRGQQVTLSCSPISGHRSVSWYQQTPGQGLQFLFEYFSETQRNKGNFPGRFSGRQFSNSRSEMNVSTLELGDSALYLCASSFLTGLVDNEQFFGPGTRLTVL.

The V gene is TRBV9, the J gene TRBJ2-7; 8 nucleotides match TRBD1. Germline CDR1 and CDR2: SGDLS and YYNGEE. Trimming removed 4 bases from V and 1 base from J; junction bases left unmatched: 10. The CDR3 has 16 residues. The CDR3 reads CASSPQGTGTSYEQYF. The CDR3 DNA reads as TGTGCCAGCAGCCCCCAGGGGACAGGAACATCCTACGAGCAGTACTTC.

In its sample, this clone was seen many times. The rearrangement joins TRBV2 to TRBJ2-3; D uncertain. Germline lookup yields CDR1 SNHLY and CDR2 FYNNEI. The CDR3 has 13 residues. V lost 4 bases, J lost 1 base, and 6 bases lay in between. CDR3 protein: CASSVMGTDTQYF. The CDR3 bases are TGTGCCAGCAGTGTAATGGGCACAGATACGCAGTATTTT.

The chain carries TRBV6-1 and TRBJ2-7; TRBD1 agrees at 8 bases. Germline CDR1 reads MNHNS; CDR2 reads SASEGT. V dropped 8 bases and J dropped 0; count of bases not matched to a gene: 6. CDR3 length equals 14 residues. The CDR3 protein is CASAWDRSSYEQYF. The DNA for the CDR3 is TGTGCCAGCGCCTGGGACAGGAGCTCCTACGAGCAGTACTTC.

A few counts support this clone. The chain combines TRBV1 with TRBJ2-5; TRBD1 reflects the table's D call only, with no check against the DNA. TRBV1 is a pseudogene segment. This CDR3 has 13 amino acids. The CDR3 bases are TGCACCAGCAGCCAAGTCAGGGAAGAGACCCAGTACTTC. Translating it yields CTSSQVREETQYF.

The rearrangement joins TRBV5-6 to TRBJ2-5; 10 nucleotides match TRBD2. The CDR3 runs 14 residues. Germline CDR1 is SGHDT and CDR2 is YYEEEE. V shed 2 bases and J 4 bases; nucleotides not matched to a gene: 2. For the CDR3, the DNA is TGTGCCAGCAGCTTACCTAGCGGGGGAGAGACCCAGTACTTC. Its protein is CASSLPSGGETQYF.